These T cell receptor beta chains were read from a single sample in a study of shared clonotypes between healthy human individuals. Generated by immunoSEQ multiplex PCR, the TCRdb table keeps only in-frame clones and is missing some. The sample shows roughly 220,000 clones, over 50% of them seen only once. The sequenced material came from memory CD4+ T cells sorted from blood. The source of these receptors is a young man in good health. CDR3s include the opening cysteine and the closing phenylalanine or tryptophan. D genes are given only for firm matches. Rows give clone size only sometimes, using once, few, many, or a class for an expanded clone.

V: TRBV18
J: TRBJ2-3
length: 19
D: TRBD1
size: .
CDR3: CASSPRDRGMARSADTQYF
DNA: TGTGCCAGCTCACCTAGGGACAGGGGGATGGCTAGATCGGCAGATACGCAGTATTTT

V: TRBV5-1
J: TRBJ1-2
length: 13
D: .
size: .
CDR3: CASSPQGSHGYTF
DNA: TGCGCCAGCAGCCCGCAGGGTTCCCATGGCTACACCTTC

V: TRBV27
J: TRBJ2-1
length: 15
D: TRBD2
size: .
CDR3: CASSLLRDSGREQFF
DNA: TGTGCCAGCAGTTTACTTCGGGATAGCGGGAGGGAGCAGTTCTTC

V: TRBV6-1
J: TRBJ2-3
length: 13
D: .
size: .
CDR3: CASRGGRTDTQYF
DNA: TGTGCCAGCAGGGGGGGGCGGACAGATACGCAGTATTTT

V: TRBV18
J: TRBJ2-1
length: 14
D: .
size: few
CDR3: CASSLGPSYNEQFF
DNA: TGTGCCAGCTCACTGGGACCTTCTTACAATGAGCAGTTCTTC

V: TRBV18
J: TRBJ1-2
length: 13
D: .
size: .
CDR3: CASSPGGYDGYTF
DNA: TGTGCCAGCTCACCAGGAGGGTATGATGGCTACACCTTC

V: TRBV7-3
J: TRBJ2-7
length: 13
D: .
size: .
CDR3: CASSPQAGVEQYF
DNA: TGTGCCAGCAGTCCCCAGGCCGGAGTCGAGCAGTACTTC

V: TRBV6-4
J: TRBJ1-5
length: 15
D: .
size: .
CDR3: CASSVEFHSNQPQHF
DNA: TGTGCCAGCAGTGTAGAATTTCATAGCAATCAGCCCCAGCATTTT

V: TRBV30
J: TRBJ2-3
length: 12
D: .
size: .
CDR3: CAWNPGPQTQYF
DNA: TGTGCCTGGAATCCGGGACCCCAAACGCAGTATTTT

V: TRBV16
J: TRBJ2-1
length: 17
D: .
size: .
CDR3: CASSLRASGSLYNEQFF
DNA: TGTGCCAGCAGCCTAAGAGCATCGGGCAGCCTCTACAATGAGCAGTTCTTC

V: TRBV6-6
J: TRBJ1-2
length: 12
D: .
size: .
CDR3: CASTAPNYGYTF
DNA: TGTGCCAGCACAGCTCCGAACTATGGCTACACCTTC

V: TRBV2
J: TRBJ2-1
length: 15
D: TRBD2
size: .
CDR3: CASSDRLATYNEQFF
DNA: TGTGCCAGCAGTGACCGACTAGCCACATACAATGAGCAGTTCTTC

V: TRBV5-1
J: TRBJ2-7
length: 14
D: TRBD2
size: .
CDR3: CASSLARTSDEQYF
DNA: TGCGCCAGCAGCTTGGCCAGGACTAGCGATGAGCAGTACTTC

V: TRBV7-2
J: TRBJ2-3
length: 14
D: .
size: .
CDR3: CASSSRGRGDTQYF
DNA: TGTGCCAGCAGCTCCCGGGGGCGGGGAGATACGCAGTATTTT

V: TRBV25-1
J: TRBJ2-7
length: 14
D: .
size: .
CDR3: CASSEYKKTYEQYF
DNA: TGTGCCAGCAGTGAATACAAGAAAACTTACGAGCAGTACTTC

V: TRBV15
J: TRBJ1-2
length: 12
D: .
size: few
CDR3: CATSRDSYGYTF
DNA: TGTGCCACCAGCAGAGATAGCTATGGCTACACCTTC

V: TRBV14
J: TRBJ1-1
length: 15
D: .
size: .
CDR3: CASKGVGGRVEEAFF
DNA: TGTGCCAGCAAAGGGGTCGGCGGGCGAGTAGAGGAAGCTTTCTTT

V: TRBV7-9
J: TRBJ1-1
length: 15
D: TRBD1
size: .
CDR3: CASSFTGGGNTEAFF
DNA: TGTGCCAGCAGCTTTACAGGGGGCGGGAACACTGAAGCTTTCTTT

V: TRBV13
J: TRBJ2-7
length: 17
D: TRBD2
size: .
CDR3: CASSPGRKGGSIYEQYF
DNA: TGTGCCAGCAGCCCGGGCCGGAAGGGCGGGAGTATCTACGAGCAGTACTTC

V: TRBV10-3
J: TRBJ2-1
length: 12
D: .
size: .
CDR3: CAIRGGTSEQFF
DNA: TGTGCCATCAGGGGCGGGACCTCCGAGCAGTTCTTC

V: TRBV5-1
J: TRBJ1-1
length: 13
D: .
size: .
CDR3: CASSLRTGTEAFF
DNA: TGCGCCAGCAGCTTAAGGACGGGGACTGAAGCTTTCTTT

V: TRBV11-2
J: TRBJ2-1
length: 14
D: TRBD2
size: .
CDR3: CASSLRDRGLAWFF
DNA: TGTGCCAGCAGCTTGAGGGATCGAGGACTAGCGTGGTTCTTC

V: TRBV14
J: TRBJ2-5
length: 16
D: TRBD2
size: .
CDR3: CASSQDLAGVGETQYF
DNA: TGTGCCAGCAGCCAAGACCTAGCGGGAGTGGGGGAGACCCAGTACTTC

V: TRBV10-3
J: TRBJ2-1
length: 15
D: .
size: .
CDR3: CAITEGTGLGNEQFF
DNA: TGTGCCATCACCGAAGGAACGGGCTTAGGTAATGAGCAGTTCTTC

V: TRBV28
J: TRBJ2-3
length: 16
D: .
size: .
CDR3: CASSKNPGRRTDTQYF
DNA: TGTGCCAGCAGCAAAAATCCCGGTCGCAGAACAGATACGCAGTATTTT

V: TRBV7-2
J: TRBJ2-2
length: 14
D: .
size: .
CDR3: CASSLRQVIGELFF
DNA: TGTGCCAGCAGCCTACGACAGGTTATCGGGGAGCTGTTTTTT

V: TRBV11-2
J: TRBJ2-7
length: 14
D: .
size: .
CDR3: CATKPGRANYEQYF
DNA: TGTGCCACCAAGCCGGGCAGGGCCAACTACGAGCAGTACTTC

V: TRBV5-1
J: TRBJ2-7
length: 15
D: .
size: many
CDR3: CASSLGAADSYEQYF
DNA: TGCGCCAGCAGCTTGGGGGCAGCAGACTCCTACGAGCAGTACTTC

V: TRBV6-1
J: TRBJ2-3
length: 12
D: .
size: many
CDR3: CASRTDTDTQYF
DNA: TGTGCCAGCAGGACAGACACAGATACGCAGTATTTT

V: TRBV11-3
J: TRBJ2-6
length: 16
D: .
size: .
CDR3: CASSVGQQSRANVLTF
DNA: TGTGCCAGCAGCGTAGGCCAACAAAGTCGGGCCAACGTCCTGACTTTC

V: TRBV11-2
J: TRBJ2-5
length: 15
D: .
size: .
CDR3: CASSLGDSPSGTQYF
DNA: TGTGCCAGCAGCTTAGGTGATAGCCCCAGTGGGACCCAGTACTTC

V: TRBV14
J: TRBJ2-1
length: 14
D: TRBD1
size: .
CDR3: CASSLNAGQGAKFF
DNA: TGTGCCAGCAGCCTAAACGCAGGACAGGGGGCGAAGTTCTTC

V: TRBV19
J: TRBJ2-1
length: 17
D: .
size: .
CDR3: CASSIGGVSTIYNEQFF
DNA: TGTGCCAGTAGTATCGGGGGAGTTTCAACTATCTACAATGAGCAGTTCTTC

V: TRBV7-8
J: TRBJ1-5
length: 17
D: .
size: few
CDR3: CASSPLKGYREGQPQHF
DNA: TGTGCCAGCAGCCCCCTTAAGGGATACAGGGAGGGTCAGCCCCAGCATTTT

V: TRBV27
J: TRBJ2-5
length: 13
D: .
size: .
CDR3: CAIPSQARKTQYF
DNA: TGTGCCATCCCATCCCAAGCTAGGAAGACCCAGTACTTC